This TCR beta chain was identified during a study of cytomegalovirus exposure and HLA in healthy donors. The CDR3 sequence is 14 residues long. The germline V and J ends were trimmed by 1 base and 7 bases, with 13 bases remaining between them. The V gene's germline CDR1 is LGHNA and CDR2 YSLEER. Sequencing was performed with immunoSEQ multiplex PCR; in TCRdb, only in-frame clones are kept and a portion is missing. The sample shows over 50,000 clones, 90% to 96% of them seen only once. This TCR came from a woman under 30 in good health and CMV-seronegative. Material for sequencing was PBMCs. The genes are TRBV4-3 and TRBJ1-2; D gene uncertain. This chain's CDR3 is CASSQGANEGGYTF. CDR3 coding DNA: TGCGCCAGCAGCCAAGGGGCAAACGAGGGTGGCTACACCTTC.